The 29 T cell receptor beta chains presented below share a single source sample, sequenced in a study of cytomegalovirus exposure and HLA in healthy donors. The PCR ran on 60 Vbeta and 13 Jbeta primers. The method was immunoSEQ multiplex PCR; TCRdb's version includes in-frame clones alone and lacks a portion of them. In the table there are around 170,000 clones, approximately 84% of which are singletons. Sequencing input: PBMCs. These receptors were obtained from a man aged 50 or older in good health and CMV-seropositive.

The chain is built from TRBV27 and TRBJ1-1; weak D call: TRBD1 (5 bases). This CDR3 has 13 residues. The V end was cut by 6 bases, the J end by 5 bases, with 13 bases between. Per germline, CDR1 MNHEY and CDR2 SMNVEV (reference sequence). CDR3 amino acids: CASRFGGGTEAFF. The CDR3 coding sequence is TGTGCCAGCAGATTCGGGGGGGGGACTGAAGCTTTCTTT.

The V and J genes are TRBV6-1 and TRBJ1-2; D is unclear. This CDR3 is built from 11 residues. Germline CDR1 MNHNS, CDR2 SASEGT. The ends were cut back, 0 bases at V and 8 bases at J, with 4 bases in the middle. CDR3 sequence: CASSEARGYTF. CDR3 coding DNA: TGTGCCAGCAGTGAAGCGCGGGGCTACACCTTC.

The rearrangement links TRBV13 to TRBJ2-1; 10 bases align to TRBD2. CDR1 and CDR2 (germline): PRHDT, FYEKMQ (reference sequence). Losses at the gene ends were 0 bases for V and 6 bases for J; bases not matched to a gene: 8. This CDR3 spans 17 amino acids. The CDR3 coding sequence is TGTGCCAGCAGCTTAGGACTAGGGCTAGCGGGAGCCAATGAGCAGTTCTTC. Amino acid sequence: CASSLGLGLAGANEQFF.

The chain is built from TRBV9 and TRBJ2-7, with a tentative D call TRBD1 (6 bases). V was shortened by 0 bases and J by 3 bases, with 10 bases between the two germline ends. Germline V gene lookup returns CDR1 SGDLS and CDR2 YYNGEE. This CDR3 contains 14 residues. The CDR3 here is CASSVETTGYEQYF. In DNA, the CDR3 is TGTGCCAGCAGCGTAGAGACGACAGGCTACGAGCAGTACTTC.

The V gene is TRBV5-6, the J gene TRBJ1-6; D is unclear. The CDR3 is made up of 14 amino acids. CDR1 SGHDT and CDR2 YYEEEE come from the germline V gene. V lost 2 bases and J 5 bases, leaving 8 bases between the germline ends. DNA for the CDR3: TGTGCCAGCAGCTTTCTAACAGATAATTCACCCCTCCACTTT. Protein: CASSFLTDNSPLHF.

The J gene is TRBJ1-5, the V gene TRBV5-5; 7 nucleotides agree with TRBD1. With V trimmed by 5 bases and J by 0 bases, 5 bases remained unmatched. Germline CDR1 reads SGHKS; CDR2 reads YYEKEE (reference sequence). This CDR3 has 15 residues. CDR3: CASRMTGSSNQPQHF. As DNA, the CDR3 is TGTGCCAGCAGAATGACAGGGAGTAGCAATCAGCCCCAGCATTTT. The whole variable domain, remainder taken from reference TRBV5-5 and TRBJ1-5, is DAGVTQSPTHLIKTRGQQVTLRCSPISGHKSVSWYQQVLGQGPQFIFQYYEKEERGRGNFPDRFSARQFPNYSSELNVNALLLGDSALYLCASRMTGSSNQPQHFGDGTRLSIL.

The chain couples TRBV2 to TRBJ2-4, with D possibly being TRBD2 (6 bases). The CDR3 runs to 16 residues. V was pared by 3 bases and J by 3 bases, with 15 bases between. Germline V gene data show CDR1 as SNHLY and CDR2 as FYNNEI. CDR3 sequence: CASSDGEVGDKNIQYF. DNA of the CDR3: TGTGCCAGCAGTGACGGGGAGGTGGGTGACAAAAACATTCAGTACTTC. Combining the CDR3 with reference TRBV2 and TRBJ2-4 gives the whole variable domain EPEVTQTPSHQVTQMGQEVILRCVPISNHLYFYWYRQILGQKVEFLVSFYNNEISEKSEIFDDQFSVERPDGSNFTLKIRSTKLEDSAMYFCASSDGEVGDKNIQYFGAGTRLSVL.

This clone was counted once. This rearrangement joins TRBV19 to TRBJ1-2; D is uncertain. CDR1 is LNHDA and CDR2 is SQIVND in the germline V gene (reference sequence). Trimming shortened V by 1 base and J by 0 bases, and 9 bases separated the two germline ends. The CDR3 extends over 15 amino acids. The CDR3 sequence is CASSIVISANYGYTF. The CDR3 DNA sequence: TGTGCCAGTAGTATAGTAATATCGGCTAACTATGGCTACACCTTC.

The chain uses TRBV4-1 and TRBJ1-6; 9 nucleotides align to TRBD1. Trimming took 5 bases from V and 9 from J; bases not matched to a gene: 5. The CDR3 consists of 14 residues. Germline values: CDR1 MGHRA, CDR2 YSYEKL. The CDR3, as DNA: TGCGCCAGCAGCTCCGGGACAGGGACTTCACCCCTCCACTTT. Translating gives CASSSGTGTSPLHF.

V gene TRBV7-2 combines with J gene TRBJ2-7; 9 bases align to TRBD1. Germline lookup yields CDR1 SGHTA and CDR2 FQGNSA. The V segment lost 5 bases and the J segment 0 bases; nucleotides outside the gene matches: 8. The CDR3 has 16 amino acids. In DNA form, the CDR3 reads TGTGCCAGCAGCCTCTCCGGGACAGGGTACTCCTACGAGCAGTACTTC. This codes for CASSLSGTGYSYEQYF.

This clone appeared a few times. The rearrangement uses TRBV4-3 and TRBJ1-1; perhaps TRBD1 as D (5 bases). The CDR3 has 15 amino acids. The V end was cut by 3 bases, the J end by 1 base, with 12 bases between. Per germline, CDR1 LGHNA and CDR2 YSLEER. The DNA of the CDR3 is TGCGCCAGCAGCCAGCAGACAGCCTCGAACACTGAAGCTTTCTTT. Residues: CASSQQTASNTEAFF.

V and J are TRBV18 and TRBJ2-3, with D unresolved. The CDR3 extends over 13 amino acids. With 3 bases removed from V and 4 bases from J, the gap between germline ends came to 8 bases. The germline CDR1 and CDR2 sequences are KGHSH and LQKENI. In DNA form, the CDR3 reads TGTGCCAGCTCACCGTCGGCGGCAGATACGCAGTATTTT. Its protein is CASSPSAADTQYF.

The chain combines TRBV4-3 with TRBJ2-2; 8 bases fit TRBD2. The CDR3 is made up of 19 amino acids. Germline loops: CDR1 LGHNA, CDR2 YSLEER. V lost 0 bases and J lost 5; bases outside the gene matches: 14. CDR3 sequence (DNA): TGCGCCAGCAGCCAAGATCGCGGGGACGGGAGGGCGCGTACCGGGGAGCTGTTTTTT. Encoded protein: CASSQDRGDGRARTGELFF.

The CDR3 DNA reads TGTGCCAGCAGCTTCCAGGCGCGGGGCCAAGTGGGGCTCTATGGCTACACCTTC. Translation: CASSFQARGQVGLYGYTF. The chain is built from TRBV7-2 and TRBJ1-2; tentatively, D is TRBD1 (5 bases). CDR1 is SGHTA and CDR2 is FQGNSA in the germline V gene. The CDR3 covers 18 residues. V gave up 3 bases and J gave up 4 bases, with 24 bases separating them.

The chain uses TRBV27 and TRBJ2-1, with 8 bases aligning to TRBD2. V was pared by 6 bases and J by 0 bases, with 4 bases of the junction left unmatched. In germline, CDR1 is MNHEY, CDR2 SMNVEV (reference sequence). This CDR3 comprises 15 residues. CDR3 coding DNA: TGTGCCAGCAGACGGGGGGGAAGCTCCTACAATGAGCAGTTCTTC. Its protein product is CASRRGGSSYNEQFF.

The chain combines TRBV5-6 with TRBJ1-1; TRBD1 matches 8 bases. CDR3 length: 15 amino acids. V lost 1 base to trimming and J lost 5 bases; unmatched junction nucleotides: 7. The germline V gene has CDR1 SGHDT and CDR2 YYEEEE. Here the CDR3 reads CASSLWTGRGTEAFF. In DNA form, the CDR3 reads TGTGCCAGCAGCTTGTGGACAGGGCGAGGAACTGAAGCTTTCTTT.

This sequence joins TRBV10-2 and TRBJ1-1, with D uncertain. Between the trimmed V and J ends, which lost 4 bases and 5 bases, there was a span of 11 bases. This CDR3 is built from 13 residues. Germline CDR1 and CDR2: WSHSY and SAAADI. In DNA, the CDR3 is TGCGCCAGCAGTGCCCAGAGGAGGACTGAAGCTTTCTTT. The encoded protein is CASSAQRRTEAFF.

The V call is TRBV14, the J call TRBJ2-1; TRBD1 is a possible D gene (7 bases). The CDR3 has 17 amino acids. CDR1 and CDR2 from the germline V gene are SGHDN and FVKESK. The V end lost 1 base, the J end lost 4 bases, and 17 bases lay between the germline ends. The CDR3 DNA sequence: TGTGCCAGCAGCCAAGTAAATAGGAGGGGGCTGTACAATGAGCAGTTCTTC. It is translated as CASSQVNRRGLYNEQFF. Complete variable domain (other parts from reference TRBV14 and TRBJ2-1): EAGVTQFPSHSVIEKGQTVTLRCDPISGHDNLYWYRRVMGKEIKFLLHFVKESKQDESGMPNNRFLAERTGGTYSTLKVQPAELEDSGVYFCASSQVNRRGLYNEQFFGPGTRLTVL.

The genes are TRBV7-2 and TRBJ2-3; 8 nucleotides line up with TRBD2. V dropped 5 bases and J dropped 1; count of bases not matched to a gene: 5. CDR3 size: 15 residues. Germline values: CDR1 SGHTA, CDR2 FQGNSA. CDR3 loop: CASSPQTSGTDTQYF. DNA of the CDR3: TGTGCCAGCAGCCCGCAGACTAGCGGCACAGATACGCAGTATTTT.

As for this clone: Other DNA sequences of this sample code for an identical CDR3. V gene TRBV5-4 combines with J gene TRBJ2-3; D is possibly TRBD2 (6 bases). There are 14 residues in the CDR3. Germline lookup yields CDR1 SGHNT and CDR2 YYREEE (reference sequence). V was cut by 4 bases and J by 1 base, with 10 bases left in between. The CDR3 loop reads CASSLGGGTDTQYF. For the CDR3, the DNA is TGTGCCAGCAGCCTCGGGGGAGGCACAGATACGCAGTATTTT.

A single count supports this clone. The chain has TRBV5-1 and TRBJ2-7, with 8 bases identical to TRBD1. Germline values: CDR1 SGHRS, CDR2 YFSETQ. CDR3 length equals 13 residues. V trimming: 2 bases; J trimming: 7 bases; junction bases outside the gene matches: 5. The CDR3 sequence: CASSFGQGGEQYF. DNA of the CDR3: TGCGCCAGCAGCTTCGGACAGGGCGGGGAGCAGTACTTC.

This clone was observed a few times. The V gene is TRBV6-1, the J gene TRBJ2-7, with 10 bases lining up with TRBD1. This CDR3 is built from 15 residues. Germline trimming cut 3 bases from V and 4 bases from J; bases unmatched to any gene: 6. Germline CDR1 is MNHNS and CDR2 is SASEGT. The CDR3 protein is CASSDRQGALYEQYF. The DNA for the CDR3 is TGTGCCAGCAGTGACCGACAGGGGGCCCTTTACGAGCAGTACTTC.

V gene TRBV15 combines with J gene TRBJ2-1; D call uncertain. The CDR3 is made up of 14 amino acids. V dropped 5 bases and J dropped 0 bases, with 8 bases sitting between them. Germline CDR1 is LNHNV and CDR2 is YYDKDF (reference sequence). The chain's CDR3 is CATSPRSSYNEQFF. Written as DNA, the CDR3 is TGTGCCACCAGCCCCCGTAGCTCCTACAATGAGCAGTTCTTC.

This clone is termed medium-sized. The chain joins TRBV7-6 to TRBJ2-7; 10 bases fit TRBD2. The CDR3 length is 14 residues. Germline assignment: CDR1 SGHVS and CDR2 FNYEAQ. V was clipped by 1 base and J by 7 bases; unmatched bases: 4. The CDR3 is CASSLVAGGGEQYF. The CDR3 DNA reads TGTGCCAGCAGCTTAGTAGCGGGAGGAGGGGAGCAGTACTTC.

The chain employs TRBV7-2 and TRBJ2-3; 7 nucleotides line up with TRBD1. The V gene's germline CDR1 is SGHTA and CDR2 FQGNSA. This CDR3 has 16 amino acids. V shed 1 base and J 2 bases; nucleotides not matched to a gene: 6. The CDR3 coding sequence is TGTGCCAGCAGCTTAGGCGGACAGGACATCACAGATACGCAGTATTTT. Translated, it gives CASSLGGQDITDTQYF.

The rearrangement links TRBV5-1 to TRBJ1-1; D remains unclear. Per the germline V gene, CDR1 is SGHRS and CDR2 is YFSETQ. The CDR3 covers 13 residues. Trimming cost V 0 bases and J 1 base, with 4 bases left between them. CDR3 loop: CASSLVANTEAFF. In nucleotides, the CDR3 is TGCGCCAGCAGCTTGGTAGCGAACACTGAAGCTTTCTTT.

The rearrangement links TRBV6-5 to TRBJ2-1; 8 bases fit TRBD2. This CDR3 region has 13 residues. Germline CDR1 is MNHEY and CDR2 is SVGAGI. With V trimmed by 6 bases and J by 6 bases, 4 bases remained unmatched. CDR3 sequence: CASSRLAINEQFF. The CDR3 region has the DNA TGTGCCAGCAGCAGACTAGCGATCAATGAGCAGTTCTTC.

Only one count was recorded for this clone. The chain couples TRBV2 to TRBJ1-2, with D perhaps matching TRBD1 (5 bases). Germline values: CDR1 SNHLY, CDR2 FYNNEI. V shed 6 bases and J shed 8 bases, with 16 bases lying between them. This CDR3 region has 13 residues. Here the CDR3 reads CASRWGGTGGYTF. For the CDR3, the DNA is TGTGCCAGCAGGTGGGGGGGAACGGGGGGCTACACCTTC.

The CDR3 nucleotides read TGTGCCAGCTCACCAAGCGGGCTTAACACTGAAGCTTTCTTT. Its translation: CASSPSGLNTEAFF. V usage is TRBV18 and J usage is TRBJ1-1; unclear D gene. The CDR3 loop spans 14 amino acids. The V end lost 2 bases, the J end lost 2 bases, and 9 bases lay between the germline ends. The V gene's germline CDR1 is KGHSH and CDR2 LQKENI.